A single sample gave rise to the 27 T cell receptor beta chains below, sequenced in a study of cytomegalovirus exposure and HLA in healthy donors. A multiplex PCR was run with 60 Vbeta primers and 13 Jbeta primers. Sequenced by immunoSEQ multiplex PCR; TCRdb stores in-frame clones only, minus some. This sample carries roughly 180,000 clones, about 80% of them seen once, and the ten largest clones take about 1.5%. Sequencing was done on a sample of PBMCs. All receptors derive from a young woman in good health and CMV-seropositive.

The chain is built from TRBV30 and TRBJ1-2; TRBD1 is a possible D gene (5 bases). CDR1 and CDR2 from the germline V gene are GTSNPN and SVGIG (reference sequence). Trimming took 8 bases from V and 2 from J, leaving 15 bases between them. The CDR3 has 13 amino acids. The CDR3 sequence is CAGVVTVNYGYTF. The CDR3 DNA sequence: TGTGCCGGCGTCGTGACAGTGAACTATGGCTACACCTTC. Full variable domain (outside the CDR3, taken from reference TRBV30 and TRBJ1-2): SQTIHQWPATLVQPVGSPLSLECTVEGTSNPNLYWYRQAAGRGLQLLFYSVGIGQISSEVPQNLSASRPQDRQFILSSKKLLLSDSGFYLCAGVVTVNYGYTFGSGTRLTVV.

J is TRBJ2-3 and V is TRBV2; D call uncertain. The length of the CDR3 is 14 residues. Deletions cut 8 bases from V and 0 bases from J, with 12 bases between. Germline V gene data show CDR1 as SNHLY and CDR2 as FYNNEI. The CDR3: CASVELSSTDTQYF. CDR3 coding DNA: TGTGCCAGCGTCGAGCTTTCTAGCACAGATACGCAGTATTTT.

This clone was picked up a small number of times. This chain links TRBV27 with TRBJ1-1; 7 bases align to TRBD1. Trimming cost V 8 bases and J 6 bases; bases outside gene matches: 12. CDR1 MNHEY and CDR2 SMNVEV come from the germline V gene (reference sequence). The CDR3 has 14 amino acids. The CDR3: CASRHRGPIAEAFF. In DNA, the CDR3 is TGTGCCAGCCGACACAGGGGCCCCATCGCTGAAGCTTTCTTT.

This clone was detected only a few times. V is TRBV29-1 and J is TRBJ1-2, with D tentatively TRBD1 (5 bases). Looked up from germline, CDR1 is SQVTM and CDR2 is ANQGSEA. V was pared by 5 bases and J by 7 bases, with 11 bases between. This CDR3 region has 11 residues. CDR3 DNA sequence: TGCAGCGTTTCCGACAGACTTGGCTACACCTTC. Its protein is CSVSDRLGYTF.

This chain uses TRBV5-4 with TRBJ1-3; 10 positions agree with TRBD1. Trimming at V came to 0 bases and at J to 5 bases, leaving 2 bases not matched to a gene. The CDR3 has 15 amino acids. Per germline, CDR1 SGHNT and CDR2 YYREEE (reference sequence). In nucleotides, the CDR3 is TGTGCCAGCAGCTTGGCGGGACAGGGGCGAAACACCATATATTTT. It specifies CASSLAGQGRNTIYF.

The chain recombines TRBV19 with TRBJ1-4; the D gene is possibly TRBD1 (6 bases). The CDR3 is 14 residues long. Between the trimmed V and J ends, which lost 5 bases and 5 bases, there was a span of 12 bases. The germline CDR1 and CDR2 sequences are LNHDA and SQIVND (reference sequence). The CDR3 DNA sequence: TGTGCCAGTAGTTCAGGGGTCAGAAATGAAAAACTGTTTTTT. The encoded protein is CASSSGVRNEKLFF. The entire variable domain, with the rest obtained from reference TRBV19 and TRBJ1-4, is as follows: DGGITQSPKYLFRKEGQNVTLSCEQNLNHDAMYWYRQDPGQGLRLIYYSQIVNDFQKGDIAEGYSVSREKKESFPLTVTSAQKNPTAFYLCASSSGVRNEKLFFGSGTQLSVL.

CDR3 in amino acids: CAWSMGRNQPQHF. CDR3 coding DNA: TGTGCCTGGAGTATGGGGCGCAATCAGCCCCAGCATTTT. This chain links TRBV30 with TRBJ1-5, with D perhaps matching TRBD1 (5 bases). Germline CDR1 GTSNPN, CDR2 SVGIG (reference sequence). V was trimmed by 2 bases and J by 2 bases, leaving 7 bases between them. This CDR3 region has 13 residues.

This chain links TRBV7-2 with TRBJ2-7, with D possibly TRBD1 on 5 matching bases. This CDR3 spans 14 amino acids. Trimming removed 3 bases from V and 1 base from J, with 10 bases in between. Germline CDR1 reads SGHTA; CDR2 reads FQGNSA. The chain's CDR3 is CASSFRRQSYEQYF. CDR3 DNA sequence: TGTGCCAGCAGCTTTCGACGACAGTCCTACGAGCAGTACTTC.

The chain couples TRBV10-1 to TRBJ2-1, with a weak D call TRBD2 (6 bases). The germline V gene encodes CDR1 WNHNN and CDR2 SYGVQD (reference sequence). The CDR3 has 14 residues. The germline V and J ends were trimmed by 4 bases and 8 bases, with 15 bases remaining between them. The CDR3 DNA reads TGCGCCAGCAGTGTTCCGGGCAGGGACTATGAGCAGTTCTTC. Protein sequence: CASSVPGRDYEQFF.

This clone was recorded at least ten times. The V and J genes are TRBV11-1 and TRBJ2-6, with TRBD1 as a possible D gene (6 bases). The germline V gene has CDR1 SGHAT and CDR2 FQDESV (reference sequence). Trimming cost V 4 bases and J 4 bases, with 14 bases left between them. This CDR3 comprises 16 residues. CDR3 sequence reads: CASSSTQGWGANVLTF. Written as DNA, the CDR3 is TGTGCCAGCAGCTCGACACAGGGTTGGGGGGCCAACGTCCTGACTTTC.

This rearrangement joins TRBV28 to TRBJ2-4, with 7 bases lining up with TRBD1. The CDR3 sequence is 15 residues long. Germline lookup yields CDR1 MDHEN and CDR2 SYDVKM. With 3 bases clipped from V and 10 bases from J, the junction kept 12 bases outside the gene matches. CDR3 in amino acids: CASSFRQGVLWIQYF. The DNA for the CDR3 is TGTGCCAGCAGTTTCCGACAGGGCGTTTTATGGATTCAGTACTTC.

The chain uses TRBV28 and TRBJ2-7; TRBD1 is a possible D gene (5 bases). Germline V gene lookup returns CDR1 MDHEN and CDR2 SYDVKM. The CDR3 loop spans 15 amino acids. V lost 3 bases and J lost 0, with 12 bases in between. CDR3 amino acids: CASSFGRGSSYEQYF. Here the CDR3 DNA reads TGTGCCAGCAGTTTCGGAAGGGGAAGCTCCTACGAGCAGTACTTC.

The chain has TRBV27 and TRBJ2-7, with 7 positions matching TRBD1. Germline CDR1 reads MNHEY; CDR2 reads SMNVEV (reference sequence). V trimming: 4 bases; J trimming: 3 bases; junction bases outside the gene matches: 9. This CDR3 spans 15 amino acids. DNA of the CDR3: TGTGCCAGCAGTTCCCTAACAGGGGCCGACTACGAGCAGTACTTC. It specifies CASSSLTGADYEQYF.

As regards this clone: This CDR3 is also generated by other DNA sequences in the sample. The rearrangement uses TRBV5-1 and TRBJ2-5, with 8 bases that match TRBD2. CDR3 length: 13 residues. In germline, CDR1 is SGHRS, CDR2 YFSETQ. The J segment lost 5 bases and the V segment lost 4 bases, leaving 4 bases of the junction unmatched. The CDR3 loop is CASSPGGAETQYF. Written as DNA, the CDR3 is TGCGCCAGCAGCCCCGGGGGGGCGGAGACCCAGTACTTC.

On this clone itself: At the DNA level, this CDR3 is encoded by other sequences in the same sample as well. The CDR3: CASSSRLAANTGELFF. The CDR3 DNA follows: TGTGCCAGCAGCTCCCGACTAGCGGCTAACACCGGGGAGCTGTTTTTT. This chain links TRBV9 with TRBJ2-2, with 9 nucleotides matching TRBD2. The CDR3 runs to 16 residues. J gave up 2 bases and V 4 bases, and 6 bases lay outside the gene matches. Germline CDR1 SGDLS, CDR2 YYNGEE.

The chain links TRBV28 to TRBJ2-7; 7 nucleotides line up with TRBD1. CDR1 is MDHEN and CDR2 is SYDVKM in the germline V gene. The CDR3 loop spans 13 amino acids. V trimming: 5 bases; J trimming: 1 base; junction bases outside the gene matches: 2. Here the CDR3 reads CASSRQGSYEQYF. The DNA of the CDR3 is TGTGCCAGCAGTCGACAGGGATCCTACGAGCAGTACTTC. Full variable domain (missing parts from reference TRBV28 and TRBJ2-7): DVKVTQSSRYLVKRTGEKVFLECVQDMDHENMFWYRQDPGLGLRLIYFSYDVKMKEKGDIPEGYSVSREKKERFSLILESASTNQTSMYLCASSRQGSYEQYFGPGTRLTVT.

The rearrangement joins TRBV28 to TRBJ1-1; D gene unclear. This CDR3 is built from 14 residues. With 6 bases removed from V and 4 bases from J, the gap between germline ends came to 15 bases. Germline values: CDR1 MDHEN, CDR2 SYDVKM. The CDR3 nucleotides read TGTGCCAGCAGCTACCTGGGAGGCGGCACTGAAGCTTTCTTT. Translation: CASSYLGGGTEAFF.

The gene calls are TRBV5-1 and TRBJ2-3, with 15 nucleotides matching TRBD2. The V gene's germline CDR1 is SGHRS and CDR2 YFSETQ. There are 16 residues in the CDR3. The ends lost 4 bases at V and 3 bases at J; junction bases unmatched: 3. Written as DNA, the CDR3 is TGCGCCAGCAGCGCCGGACTAGCGGGGGGGACAGATACGCAGTATTTT. Amino acids: CASSAGLAGGTDTQYF.

The sample holds a few counts of this clone. This chain links TRBV5-1 with TRBJ2-5, with TRBD2 matching over 7 bases. The V segment lost 9 bases and the J segment 1 base; nucleotides outside the gene matches: 6. The V gene's germline CDR1 is SGHRS and CDR2 YFSETQ. CDR3 length: 13 amino acids. For the CDR3, the DNA is TGCGCCACCAGGGACTATACCCAAGAGACCCAGTACTTC. As protein: CATRDYTQETQYF.

The V gene is TRBV5-1, the J gene TRBJ1-5, with TRBD1 identical over 10 bases. The CDR3 has 16 amino acids. The germline CDR1 and CDR2 sequences are SGHRS and YFSETQ. The trim removed 1 base at V and 3 bases at J, leaving 4 bases unmatched. The CDR3 region is CASSLSGTGDNQPQHF. Written as DNA, the CDR3 is TGCGCCAGCAGCTTGAGCGGGACAGGGGACAATCAGCCCCAGCATTTT.

In this sample, this clone turned up once. The CDR3 spells CASAAGQYF. Written as DNA, the CDR3 is TGTGCTAGTGCCGCGGGGCAGTACTTC. J is TRBJ2-7 and V is TRBV12-5; weak D call: TRBD2 (5 bases). The CDR3 is 9 amino acids. Germline V gene data show CDR1 as LGHNT and CDR2 as FRNRAP. The V gene lost 7 bases and the J gene lost 9 bases, with 7 bases spanning the gap.

A few counts support this clone. The V gene is TRBV5-4, the J gene TRBJ2-2; 12 nucleotides align to TRBD2. The V segment lost 2 bases and the J segment 6 bases; nucleotides outside the gene matches: 2. CDR3 length equals 15 residues. The V gene's germline CDR1 is SGHNT and CDR2 YYREEE (reference sequence). Here the CDR3 reads CASSLLAGGSGELFF. CDR3 in DNA: TGTGCCAGCAGCTTACTAGCGGGAGGATCCGGGGAGCTGTTTTTT.

The chain joins TRBV6-1 to TRBJ2-7, with 8 bases matching TRBD1. There are 13 residues in the CDR3. V was clipped by 6 bases and J by 2 bases; unmatched bases: 3. Germline-derived CDR1 and CDR2 are MNHNS and SASEGT. The CDR3 region is CASRLTGAYEQYF. The CDR3, as DNA: TGTGCCAGCAGACTGACAGGGGCCTACGAGCAGTACTTC.

V and J are TRBV29-1 and TRBJ2-2; D might be TRBD1 (6 bases). Germline V lookup: CDR1 SQVTM, CDR2 ANQGSEA. This CDR3 region has 16 residues. V was shortened by 1 base and J by 3 bases, with 15 bases between the two germline ends. In DNA, the CDR3 is TGCAGCGTTGAAGGTTCGGGGCAGGGGTACACCGGGGAGCTGTTTTTT. Amino acid sequence: CSVEGSGQGYTGELFF.

The genes are TRBV18 and TRBJ2-3; TRBD2 is a possible D gene (5 bases). This CDR3 spans 16 amino acids. V was pared by 3 bases and J by 0 bases, with 13 bases between. Germline V gene lookup returns CDR1 KGHSH and CDR2 LQKENI. The CDR3 reads CASSPPFGISTDTQYF. CDR3 nucleotides: TGTGCCAGCTCACCGCCTTTCGGGATTAGCACAGATACGCAGTATTTT.

V is TRBV12-5 and J is TRBJ1-5, with D possibly TRBD1 on 6 matching bases. The ends were cut back, 0 bases at V and 4 bases at J, with 10 bases in the middle. Looked up from germline, CDR1 is LGHNT and CDR2 is FRNRAP. The CDR3 spans 15 residues. CDR3 sequence reads: CASGLVQQGNQPQHF. The CDR3 region has the DNA TGTGCTAGTGGTTTGGTACAACAGGGAAATCAGCCCCAGCATTTT. Filled out from reference TRBV12-5 and TRBJ1-5, the complete variable domain reads DARVTQTPRHKVTEMGQEVTMRCQPILGHNTVFWYRQTMMQGLELLAYFRNRAPLDDSGMPKDRFSAEMPDATLATLKIQPSEPRDSAVYFCASGLVQQGNQPQHFGDGTRLSIL.

The chain's CDR3 is CASSKGQGSEAFF. Here the CDR3 DNA reads TGTGCCAGCAGTAAAGGACAAGGGTCTGAAGCTTTCTTT. The chain is built from TRBV6-6 and TRBJ1-1, with D tentatively TRBD1 (5 bases). Germline assignment: CDR1 MNHNY and CDR2 SVGAGI (reference sequence). Trimming left V 5 bases short and J 6 bases short, with 13 bases between. This CDR3 has 13 amino acids.